This record covers a single TCR beta chain. V dropped 2 bases and J dropped 7 bases, with 15 bases sitting between them. The CDR3 runs to 15 residues. Germline V lookup: CDR1 MNHEY, CDR2 SVGAGI. Data came from immunoSEQ multiplex PCR; TCRdb stores just in-frame clones and leaves some out. The sample carries some 2,500,000 clones, under 95% recorded once. The sample is drawn from a study of shared clonotypes between healthy human individuals. The V call is TRBV6-5, the J call TRBJ2-1; D might be TRBD2 (6 bases). The sample comprised naive CD4+ T cells from PBMCs. The subset here: CD45RA+ positively selected. This sequence originates from a young man in good health. Some clones in this sample may be carry-over from other donors' samples. Here the CDR3 DNA reads TGTGCCAGCAGTTACAGGTCGGGGGTGGTTAATGAGCAGTTCTTC. Protein: CASSYRSGVVNEQFF.